These 29 T cell receptor beta chains were sequenced from one sample in a study of lymphopenia after photon versus proton radiotherapy. Sequencing used immunoSEQ multiplex PCR; TCRdb keeps in-frame clones, though not all of them. The data show 17,000 or so clones, with 75% to 90% seen just once and 8% to 10% held by the top ten. The specimen was peripheral blood, collected from a patient treated with proton-based radiotherapy. The receptors shown here come from a man aged 70 or older with pancreatic cancer.

The gene calls are TRBV16 and TRBJ1-2; D is possibly TRBD1 (5 bases). Germline CDR1 reads KGHSY; CDR2 reads FQNENV. CDR3 length: 14 residues. Between the trimmed V and J ends, which lost 2 bases and 7 bases, there was a span of 14 bases. The CDR3 region is CASSQPGTGGGYTF. CDR3 nucleotide sequence: TGTGCCAGCAGCCAACCCGGGACCGGGGGTGGCTACACCTTC.

The chain has TRBV4-1 and TRBJ2-1; either TRBD1 or TRBD2 may fit D (7 bases each). The V end lost 0 bases, the J end lost 6 bases, and 21 bases lay between the germline ends. The CDR3 loop spans 18 amino acids. Germline V gives CDR1 MGHRA, CDR2 YSYEKL. The CDR3 is CASSQDRWEGGGLNEQFF. CDR3 DNA sequence: TGCGCCAGCAGCCAAGATCGTTGGGAGGGAGGGGGCCTCAATGAGCAGTTCTTC.

This clone was detected once. The V gene is TRBV6-5, the J gene TRBJ2-7; 9 nucleotides match TRBD1. Germline V gene lookup returns CDR1 MNHEY and CDR2 SVGAGI. V gave up 5 bases and J gave up 3 bases; unmatched junction bases: 8. CDR3 size: 15 residues. This chain's CDR3 is CASSSGGQGIYEQYF. CDR3 nucleotide sequence: TGTGCCAGCAGTAGCGGCGGACAGGGGATCTACGAGCAGTACTTC.

V is TRBV6-1 and J is TRBJ2-3, with D perhaps TRBD2 (6 bases). V was shortened by 11 bases and J by 5 bases, with 20 bases between the two germline ends. The CDR3 spans 14 residues. Germline CDR1 reads MNHNS; CDR2 reads SASEGT. This CDR3 reads CASGKGPGGDTQYF. In DNA form, the CDR3 reads TGTGCCTCCGGAAAAGGGCCCGGGGGAGATACGCAGTATTTT.

The chain is built from TRBV6-1 and TRBJ2-3, with TRBD1 matching 10 bases. Germline CDR1 is MNHNS and CDR2 is SASEGT. V dropped 6 bases and J dropped 3; count of bases not matched to a gene: 6. This CDR3 is built from 15 residues. The CDR3 sequence is CASRGTGEATDTQYF. The CDR3 DNA sequence: TGTGCCAGCAGGGGGACAGGGGAAGCTACAGATACGCAGTATTTT.

This clone appeared once. The chain is built from TRBV6-1 and TRBJ1-4; no clear D. V was pared by 7 bases and J by 6 bases, with 15 bases between. CDR3 length: 14 amino acids. In germline, CDR1 is MNHNS, CDR2 SASEGT. CDR3 DNA sequence: TGTGCCAGCACCATGACTGTGCCAGATGAAAAACTGTTTTTT. It translates to CASTMTVPDEKLFF.

This clone appeared once. The chain employs TRBV10-3 and TRBJ2-1, with 13 bases identical to TRBD2. CDR3 size: 16 residues. Germline V gene lookup returns CDR1 ENHRY and CDR2 SYGVKD. With 8 bases clipped from V and 0 bases from J, the junction kept 4 bases outside the gene matches. CDR3 nucleotides: TGTGCCATCGGAGGACTAGCGGGAGCCTCCTACAATGAGCAGTTCTTC. Its protein is CAIGGLAGASYNEQFF.

The chain is built from TRBV30 and TRBJ1-5; D call uncertain. Trimming removed 2 bases at V and 3 bases at J, with 14 bases between. Germline CDR1 and CDR2: GTSNPN and SVGIG (reference sequence). This CDR3 is 15 amino acids long. CDR3 bases: TGTGCCTGGAGTCCTACCGGCCCTTTCAATCAGCCCCAGCATTTT. It translates to CAWSPTGPFNQPQHF.

The CDR3 region has the DNA TGTGCCAGCAGTGCGTTATCCGGCGAAAAACTGTTTTTT. It codes for CASSALSGEKLFF. The chain recombines TRBV6-4 with TRBJ1-4; D call uncertain. V was shortened by 4 bases and J by 8 bases, with 11 bases between the two germline ends. This CDR3 has 13 amino acids. Germline V gene lookup returns CDR1 MRHNA and CDR2 SNTAGT.

The CDR3 DNA is TGTGCCAGTATCCAAACAGGGGGCTTTTTCGCCGAGCAGTTCTTC. Translation gives CASIQTGGFFAEQFF. The rearrangement joins TRBV19 to TRBJ2-1; 9 bases match TRBD1. With V trimmed by 7 bases and J by 10 bases, 14 bases remained unmatched. The CDR3 has 15 residues. Germline V gene lookup returns CDR1 LNHDA and CDR2 SQIVND (reference sequence).

The rearrangement uses TRBV7-9 and TRBJ2-1; 10 bases line up with TRBD2. This CDR3 is built from 15 residues. The V gene's germline CDR1 is SEHNR and CDR2 FQNEAQ (reference sequence). The V gene end was trimmed by 2 bases and the J gene end by 7 bases; junction bases not matched to a gene: 5. The CDR3 region has the DNA TGTGCCAGCAGCTTACTAGCGGGAGAGTTGAATGAGCAGTTCTTC. Residues: CASSLLAGELNEQFF. The variable domain in full, completed from reference TRBV7-9 and TRBJ2-1, reads DTGVSQNPRHKITKRGQNVTFRCDPISEHNRLYWYRQTLGQGPEFLTYFQNEAQLEKSRLLSDRFSAERPKGSFSTLEIQRTEQGDSAMYLCASSLLAGELNEQFFGPGTRLTVL.

The rearrangement joins TRBV19 to TRBJ2-7, with 10 bases lining up with TRBD1. CDR1 LNHDA and CDR2 SQIVND come from the germline V gene (reference sequence). The CDR3 has 19 amino acids. The trim removed 4 bases at V and 3 bases at J, leaving 18 bases unmatched. CDR3 protein: CASSTSGTGVSVGHYEQYF. The CDR3 region has the DNA TGTGCCAGTAGTACCTCCGGGACAGGGGTATCGGTTGGTCACTACGAGCAGTACTTC.

The chain recombines TRBV30 with TRBJ2-7, with D maybe TRBD2 (6 bases). Germline V gene sequence: CDR1 GTSNPN, CDR2 SVGIG (reference sequence). The CDR3 length is 11 residues. The ends were cut back, 5 bases at V and 11 bases at J, with 16 bases in the middle. The CDR3 loop is CAWVQNQREYF. CDR3 nucleotide sequence: TGTGCCTGGGTCCAAAACCAGCGGGAGTACTTC.

CDR3 DNA: TGCGCCAGCAGCCCCGCTGCGAGGGCAGCCAACGGGGAGCTGTTTTTT. It is translated as CASSPAARAANGELFF. The chain carries TRBV4-1 and TRBJ2-2, with a tentative D call TRBD2 (5 bases). Trimming took 4 bases from V and 7 from J, leaving 19 bases between them. This CDR3 has 16 residues. Germline-derived CDR1 and CDR2 are MGHRA and YSYEKL.

This sequence joins TRBV5-1 and TRBJ2-1, with D possibly being TRBD1 or TRBD2 (5 bases each). V was pared by 0 bases and J by 0 bases, with 7 bases between. CDR1 is SGHRS, CDR2 YFSETQ, per germline. The length of the CDR3 is 15 residues. The CDR3 sequence: CASSLVGGSYNEQFF. CDR3 bases: TGCGCCAGCAGCTTGGTTGGGGGCTCCTACAATGAGCAGTTCTTC.

The gene calls are TRBV30 and TRBJ1-2; TRBD1 might be the D (5 bases). V was pared by 3 bases and J by 0 bases, with 17 bases between. Germline V CDR1 and CDR2: GTSNPN, SVGIG (reference sequence). The CDR3 has 16 residues. The CDR3 is CAWSPGQGLPNYGYTF. The CDR3 DNA reads TGTGCCTGGAGCCCCGGCCAGGGCCTCCCTAACTATGGCTACACCTTC.

The V gene is TRBV29-1, the J gene TRBJ2-3; D might be TRBD1 or TRBD2, each matching 5 bases. Trimming cost V 7 bases and J 0 bases, with 14 bases left between them. The germline CDR1 and CDR2 sequences are SQVTM and ANQGSEA. The CDR3 is 14 residues long. CDR3 bases: TGCAGCGGGTTTGAGGGGATTAGCACAGATACGCAGTATTTT. Translating it yields CSGFEGISTDTQYF.

The chain is built from TRBV10-3 and TRBJ2-3, with a possible D match to TRBD2 (6 bases). V was cut by 8 bases and J by 2 bases, with 20 bases left in between. The CDR3 length is 16 residues. Germline V lookup: CDR1 ENHRY, CDR2 SYGVKD. The CDR3 spells CAIGGSRAGATDTQYF. The DNA of the CDR3 is TGTGCCATCGGGGGGTCGAGGGCCGGAGCCACAGATACGCAGTATTTT.

The count of this clone is one. The chain joins TRBV5-8 to TRBJ1-1; D may be TRBD1 (5 bases). CDR1 SGHTS and CDR2 YDEGEE come from the germline V gene. There are 13 residues in the CDR3. The V gene lost 7 bases and the J gene lost 1 base, with 11 bases spanning the gap. CDR3 region: CASGLGQNTEAFF. The DNA for the CDR3 is TGTGCCAGCGGTCTCGGACAGAACACTGAAGCTTTCTTT.

The rearrangement links TRBV9 to TRBJ2-1, with 10 bases fitting TRBD2. V lost 6 bases and J lost 8; bases outside the gene matches: 14. Per the germline V gene, CDR1 is SGDLS and CDR2 is YYNGEE. This CDR3 is built from 16 residues. This CDR3 reads CASTPGGLAVLDEQFF. CDR3 coding DNA: TGTGCCAGCACCCCTGGTGGACTAGCGGTTCTCGATGAGCAGTTCTTC.

On this clone: One end of the junction does not line up with germline, which may come from a read error. The chain links TRBV15 to TRBJ1-5; D is undetermined. The CDR3 is 18 residues long. Germline CDR1 reads LNHNV; CDR2 reads YYDKDF (reference sequence). The CDR3 region is CATSKTTTGLISNQPRHF. The CDR3 region has the DNA TGTGCCACCAGCAAAACAACCACCGGACTGATTAGCAATCAGCCCCGGCATTTT.

This chain links TRBV19 with TRBJ2-3; 9 nucleotides align to TRBD2. This CDR3 contains 17 residues. V lost 4 bases and J lost 6; bases outside the gene matches: 14. Germline V gives CDR1 LNHDA, CDR2 SQIVND (reference sequence). CDR3 sequence (DNA): TGTGCCAGTAGTAGTAGGGCTAGCGGGGCCCTCGGGGATACGCAGTATTTT. It specifies CASSSRASGALGDTQYF.

The rearrangement links TRBV6-6 to TRBJ2-2; 7 bases are a match to TRBD1. V trimming: 6 bases; J trimming: 0 bases; junction bases outside the gene matches: 4. There are 15 residues in the CDR3. Germline values: CDR1 MNHNY, CDR2 SVGAGI (reference sequence). The CDR3 sequence: CASRRGPANTGELFF. The CDR3 bases are TGTGCCAGCAGAAGGGGGCCTGCGAACACCGGGGAGCTGTTTTTT.

The chain links TRBV10-2 to TRBJ1-1; no clear D gene. The CDR3 sequence is 11 residues long. V was clipped by 5 bases and J by 5 bases, with 6 bases between them. Germline CDR1 WSHSY, CDR2 SAAADI. CDR3 in DNA: TGCGCCAGCAGTTTTAATACTGAAGCTTTCTTT. The encoded protein is CASSFNTEAFF.

This chain uses TRBV18 with TRBJ2-6; the D is unclear. V was pared by 6 bases and J by 2 bases, with 11 bases between. The CDR3 is 15 residues long. CDR1 KGHSH and CDR2 LQKENI come from the germline V gene. The DNA of the CDR3 is TGTGCCAGCTCGCAGCTGCCGGCTGGGGCCAACGTCCTGACTTTC. As protein: CASSQLPAGANVLTF. Full variable domain (rest looked up from reference TRBV18 and TRBJ2-6): NAGVMQNPRHLVRRRGQEARLRCSPMKGHSHVYWYRQLPEEGLKFMVYLQKENIIDESGMPKERFSAEFPKEGPSILRIQQVVRGDSAAYFCASSQLPAGANVLTFGAGSRLTVL.

The V gene is TRBV5-4, the J gene TRBJ2-7; TRBD1 matches at 9 bases. This CDR3 is 14 amino acids long. CDR1 is SGHNT and CDR2 is YYREEE in the germline V gene (reference sequence). V trimming: 4 bases; J trimming: 5 bases; junction bases outside the gene matches: 7. The CDR3 loop reads CASSLDRGSDEQYF. The CDR3 region has the DNA TGTGCCAGCAGCCTGGACAGGGGTAGCGACGAGCAGTACTTC.

The chain recombines TRBV18 with TRBJ1-1; 12 bases fit TRBD1. V was pared by 3 bases and J by 8 bases, with 1 base of the junction left unmatched. The CDR3 is 13 residues long. Germline-derived CDR1 and CDR2 are KGHSH and LQKENI. The CDR3 DNA reads as TGTGCCAGCTCACCGGGACAGGGGGCCGAAGCTTTCTTT. It is translated as CASSPGQGAEAFF.

The chain employs TRBV2 and TRBJ2-6; D call uncertain. The germline V and J ends were trimmed by 7 bases and 0 bases, with 7 bases remaining between them. This CDR3 is 14 amino acids long. Germline lookup yields CDR1 SNHLY and CDR2 FYNNEI. CDR3 sequence: CASTWDSGANVLTF. The CDR3 DNA reads TGTGCCAGCACCTGGGACTCTGGGGCCAACGTCCTGACTTTC.

The chain recombines TRBV2 with TRBJ1-1; D remains ambiguous. V was shortened by 4 bases and J by 1 base, with 7 bases between the two germline ends. Germline-derived CDR1 and CDR2 are SNHLY and FYNNEI. The CDR3 is 13 amino acids. The DNA of the CDR3 is TGTGCCAGCAGTGCTCAGGAGAACACTGAAGCTTTCTTT. Protein: CASSAQENTEAFF.